This paragraph reports one T cell receptor (beta chain). Its antigen is as yet unknown. This sample was taken from a study of shared clonotypes between healthy human individuals. The overall study: Samples came from a couple of female and a few male donors aged 18 to 49. Researchers assigned three CD4 naive, three CD4 memory, two CD8 naive and one CD8 memory plate to each donor.

With 10 bases clipped from V and 2 bases from J, the junction kept 5 bases outside the gene matches. This CDR3 has 13 residues. Germline-derived CDR1 and CDR2 are MNHNS and SASEGT. The assay was immunoSEQ multiplex PCR, and TCRdb's table has in-frame clones only and misses some. The table shows 2 million or so clones, with 90% to 95% occurring only once. General observations from the study: Clonotype sharing among the donors was expected to vary with sequencing depth.

The sequenced sample consisted of naive CD4+ T cells sorted from blood. As for subset: CD45RA+ positively selected. This chain joins TRBV6-1 and TRBJ2-3; TRBD2 agrees at 8 bases. The sequence was obtained from a man aged 18-30 years in good health. In DNA form, the CDR3 reads TGTGCCACACGACTAGCGACCACAGATACGCAGTATTTT. It is translated as CATRLATTDTQYF.